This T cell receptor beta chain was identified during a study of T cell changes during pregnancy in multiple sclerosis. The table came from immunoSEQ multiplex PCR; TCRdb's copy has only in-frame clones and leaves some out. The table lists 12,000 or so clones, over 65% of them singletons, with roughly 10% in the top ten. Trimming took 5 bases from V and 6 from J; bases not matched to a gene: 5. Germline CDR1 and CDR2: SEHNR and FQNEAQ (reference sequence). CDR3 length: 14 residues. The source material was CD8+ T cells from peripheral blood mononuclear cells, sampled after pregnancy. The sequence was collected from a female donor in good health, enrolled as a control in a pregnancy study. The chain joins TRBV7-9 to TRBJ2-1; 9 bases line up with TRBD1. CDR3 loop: CASSARDRVNEQFF. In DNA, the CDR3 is TGTGCCAGCAGCGCCCGGGACAGGGTCAATGAGCAGTTCTTC.